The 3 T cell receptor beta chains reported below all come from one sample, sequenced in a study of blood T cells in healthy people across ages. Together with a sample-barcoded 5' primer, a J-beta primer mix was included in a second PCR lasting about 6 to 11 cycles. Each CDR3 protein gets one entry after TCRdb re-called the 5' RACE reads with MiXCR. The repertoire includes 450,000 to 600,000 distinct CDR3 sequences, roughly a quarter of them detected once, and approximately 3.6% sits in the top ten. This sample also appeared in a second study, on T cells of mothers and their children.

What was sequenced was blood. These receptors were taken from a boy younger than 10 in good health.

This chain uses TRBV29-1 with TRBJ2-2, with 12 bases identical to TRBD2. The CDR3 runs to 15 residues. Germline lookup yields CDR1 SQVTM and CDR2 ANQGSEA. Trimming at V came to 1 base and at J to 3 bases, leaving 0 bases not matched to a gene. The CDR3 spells CSVEGLAGDTGELFF. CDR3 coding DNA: TGCAGCGTTGAAGGACTAGCGGGAGACACCGGGGAGCTGTTTTTT.

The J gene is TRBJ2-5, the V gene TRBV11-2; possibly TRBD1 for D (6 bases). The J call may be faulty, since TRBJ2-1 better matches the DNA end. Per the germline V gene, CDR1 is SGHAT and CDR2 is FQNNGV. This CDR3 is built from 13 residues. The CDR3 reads CASTNDRPNEQFF. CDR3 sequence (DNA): TGTGCCAGCACCAACGACAGGCCCAATGAGCAGTTCTTC.

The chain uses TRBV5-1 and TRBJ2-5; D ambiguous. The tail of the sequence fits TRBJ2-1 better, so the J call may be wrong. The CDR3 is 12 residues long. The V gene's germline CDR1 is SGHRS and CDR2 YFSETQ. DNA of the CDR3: TGCGCCAGCAGCTTGGAAGGGTCCGGGCAGTTCTTC. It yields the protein CASSLEGSGQFF.